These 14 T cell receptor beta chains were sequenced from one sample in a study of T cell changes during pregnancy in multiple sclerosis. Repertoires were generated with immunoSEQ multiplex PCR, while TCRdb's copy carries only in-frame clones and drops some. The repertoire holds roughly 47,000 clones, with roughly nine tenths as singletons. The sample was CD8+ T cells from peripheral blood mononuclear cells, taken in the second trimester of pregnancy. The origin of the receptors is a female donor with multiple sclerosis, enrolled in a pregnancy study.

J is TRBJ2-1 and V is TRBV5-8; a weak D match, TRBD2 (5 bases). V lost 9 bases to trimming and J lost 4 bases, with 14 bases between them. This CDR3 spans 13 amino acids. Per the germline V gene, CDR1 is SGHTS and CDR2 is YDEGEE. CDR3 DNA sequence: TGTGCCACCCACCCCGAGGGTTACAATGAGCAGTTCTTC. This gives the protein CATHPEGYNEQFF.

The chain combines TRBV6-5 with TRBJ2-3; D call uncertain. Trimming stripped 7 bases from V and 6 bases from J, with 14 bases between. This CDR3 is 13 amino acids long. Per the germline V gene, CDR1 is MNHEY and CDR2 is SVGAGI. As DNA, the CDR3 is TGTGCCAGCACCAAGAGCAAAGCGGATACGCAGTATTTT. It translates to CASTKSKADTQYF.

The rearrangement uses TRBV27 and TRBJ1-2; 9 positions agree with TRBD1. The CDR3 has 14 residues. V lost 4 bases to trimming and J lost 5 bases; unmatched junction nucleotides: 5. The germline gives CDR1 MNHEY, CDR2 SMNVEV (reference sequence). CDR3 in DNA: TGTGCCAGCAGTTGGGGACAGGGAAAATATGGCTACACCTTC. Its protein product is CASSWGQGKYGYTF.

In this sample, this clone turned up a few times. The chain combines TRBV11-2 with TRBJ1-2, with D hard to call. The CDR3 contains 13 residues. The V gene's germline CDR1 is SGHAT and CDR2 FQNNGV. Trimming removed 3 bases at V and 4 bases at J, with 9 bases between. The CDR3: CASSFVSSYGYTF. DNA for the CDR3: TGTGCCAGCAGCTTCGTGAGTAGCTATGGCTACACCTTC. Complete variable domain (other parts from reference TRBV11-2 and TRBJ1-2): EAGVAQSPRYKIIEKRQSVAFWCNPISGHATLYWYQQILGQGPKLLIQFQNNGVVDDSQLPKDRFSAERLKGVDSTLKIQPAKLEDSAVYLCASSFVSSYGYTFGSGTRLTVV.

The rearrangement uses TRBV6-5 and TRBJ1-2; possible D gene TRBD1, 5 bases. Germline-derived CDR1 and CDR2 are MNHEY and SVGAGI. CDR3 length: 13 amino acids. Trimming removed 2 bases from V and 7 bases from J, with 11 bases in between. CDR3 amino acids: CASSYRGSAGYTF. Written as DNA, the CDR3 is TGTGCCAGCAGTTACAGGGGTAGTGCTGGCTACACCTTC.

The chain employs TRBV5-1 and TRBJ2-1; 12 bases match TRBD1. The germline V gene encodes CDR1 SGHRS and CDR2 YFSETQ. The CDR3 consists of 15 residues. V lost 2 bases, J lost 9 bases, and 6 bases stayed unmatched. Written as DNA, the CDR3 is TGCGCCAGCAGCTTCCGGGACAGGGGGCAATTTGAGCAGTTCTTC. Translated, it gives CASSFRDRGQFEQFF.

CDR3 sequence: CASSHPQGDEQYF. CDR3 bases: TGTGCCAGCAGCCACCCCCAGGGGGACGAGCAGTACTTC. The chain couples TRBV7-9 to TRBJ2-7, with 7 bases aligning to TRBD1. With 5 bases clipped from V and 5 bases from J, the junction kept 6 bases outside the gene matches. CDR1 is SEHNR and CDR2 is FQNEAQ in the germline V gene (reference sequence). CDR3 length: 13 residues.

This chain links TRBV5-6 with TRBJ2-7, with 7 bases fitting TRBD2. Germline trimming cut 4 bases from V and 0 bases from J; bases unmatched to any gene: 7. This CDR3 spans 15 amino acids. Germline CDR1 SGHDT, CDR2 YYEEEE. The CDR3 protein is CASSPSSGSSYEQYF. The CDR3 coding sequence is TGTGCCAGCAGCCCTTCTAGCGGATCCTCCTACGAGCAGTACTTC.

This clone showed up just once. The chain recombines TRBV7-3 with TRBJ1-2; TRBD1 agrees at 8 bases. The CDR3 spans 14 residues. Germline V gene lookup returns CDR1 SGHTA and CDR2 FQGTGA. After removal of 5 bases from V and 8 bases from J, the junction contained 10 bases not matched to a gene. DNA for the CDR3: TGTGCCAGCAGCCAAGGACAGGGTATAGACGGCTACACCTTC. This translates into CASSQGQGIDGYTF.

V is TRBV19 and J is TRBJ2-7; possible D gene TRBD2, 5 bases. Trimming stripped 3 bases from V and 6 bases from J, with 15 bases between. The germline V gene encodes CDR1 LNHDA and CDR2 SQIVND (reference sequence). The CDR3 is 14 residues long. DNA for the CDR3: TGTGCCAGTAGTATCAGAGGACTGTTGAGCGAGCAGTACTTC. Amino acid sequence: CASSIRGLLSEQYF. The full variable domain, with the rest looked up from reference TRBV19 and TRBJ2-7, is DGGITQSPKYLFRKEGQNVTLSCEQNLNHDAMYWYRQDPGQGLRLIYYSQIVNDFQKGDIAEGYSVSREKKESFPLTVTSAQKNPTAFYLCASSIRGLLSEQYFGPGTRLTVT.

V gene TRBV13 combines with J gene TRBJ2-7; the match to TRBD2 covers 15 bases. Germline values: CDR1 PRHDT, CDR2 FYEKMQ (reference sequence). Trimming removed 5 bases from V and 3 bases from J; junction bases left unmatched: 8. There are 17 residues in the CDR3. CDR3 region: CASSLGLAGGMNYEQYF. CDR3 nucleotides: TGTGCCAGCAGCCTTGGACTAGCGGGGGGGATGAACTACGAGCAGTACTTC.

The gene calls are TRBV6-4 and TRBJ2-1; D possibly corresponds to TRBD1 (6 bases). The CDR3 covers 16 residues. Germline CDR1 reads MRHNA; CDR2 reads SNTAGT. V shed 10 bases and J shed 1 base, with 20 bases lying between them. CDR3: CATSLKHQGSYNEQFF. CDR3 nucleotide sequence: TGTGCCACCAGCCTGAAGCATCAGGGGTCCTACAATGAGCAGTTCTTC.

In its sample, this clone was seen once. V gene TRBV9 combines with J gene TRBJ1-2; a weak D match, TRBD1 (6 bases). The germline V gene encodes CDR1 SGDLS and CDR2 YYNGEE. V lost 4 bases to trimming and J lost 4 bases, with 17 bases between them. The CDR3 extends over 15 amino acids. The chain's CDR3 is CASSPYDRGGYGYTF. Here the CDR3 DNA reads TGTGCCAGCAGCCCGTATGATAGGGGGGGCTATGGCTACACCTTC.

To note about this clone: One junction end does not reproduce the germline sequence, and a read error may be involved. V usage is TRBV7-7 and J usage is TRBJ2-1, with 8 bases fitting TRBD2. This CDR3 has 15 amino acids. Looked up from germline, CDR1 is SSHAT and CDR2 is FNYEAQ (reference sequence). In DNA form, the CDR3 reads TGTGCTAGCAGCCTTAGCGGGATTTCCTACAATGAGCAGTTCTTC. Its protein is CASSLSGISYNEQFF.